These 23 T cell receptor beta chains originate from one sample sequenced in a study of T cell repertoires in cytomegalovirus infection. TCRdb used MiXCR to reprocess the reads, holding one entry per CDR3 protein. Of 150,000 to 200,000 distinct CDR3 sequences in the sample, 8% to 10% were seen once. The specimen was PBMCs. The receptors were sampled from a human donor in good health (CMV status not recorded). Some clones in this sample may be carry-over from other donors' samples.

This clonotype was counted between two and nine times. The chain combines TRBV19 with TRBJ1-1, with TRBD1 identical over 7 bases. This CDR3 has 15 residues. J lost 3 bases, V lost 6 bases, and 10 bases had no gene match. Germline V gene data show CDR1 as LNHDA and CDR2 as SQIVND (reference sequence). The CDR3 region has the DNA TGTGCCAGTAGGAGGGACAGCCTTGGGGACACTGAAGCTTTCTTT. Amino acid sequence: CASRRDSLGDTEAFF.

This clonotype was counted many times. This chain connects TRBV4-3 to TRBJ2-5; D gene unclear. The germline CDR1 and CDR2 sequences are LGHNA and YSLEER. CDR3 size: 16 residues. Trimming stripped 0 bases from V and 1 base from J, with 12 bases between. Here the CDR3 DNA reads TGCGCCAGCAGCCAAGATCTGATTGGGATCCAAGAGACCCAGTACTTC. Its translation: CASSQDLIGIQETQYF.

This clonotype was observed many times. V usage is TRBV7-2 and J usage is TRBJ2-7; D not resolved. V was shortened by 9 bases and J by 1 base, with 16 bases between the two germline ends. Germline CDR1 SGHTA, CDR2 FQGNSA. The CDR3 is 14 amino acids. In DNA form, the CDR3 reads TGTGCCAGTAAATCATTGGACCTTTCCTACGAGCAGTACTTC. This translates into CASKSLDLSYEQYF.

CDR3 loop: CASSFLVGVTIYF. CDR3 bases: TGTGCCAGCAGTTTCCTTGTTGGTGTCACCATATATTTT. The chain carries TRBV28 and TRBJ1-3, with D unresolved. Between the trimmed V and J ends, which lost 3 bases and 9 bases, there was a span of 12 bases. CDR1 is MDHEN and CDR2 is SYDVKM in the germline V gene. There are 13 residues in the CDR3. Using reference TRBV28 and TRBJ1-3 for the parts outside the CDR3, the full variable domain is DVKVTQSSRYLVKRTGEKVFLECVQDMDHENMFWYRQDPGLGLRLIYFSYDVKMKEKGDIPEGYSVSREKKERFSLILESASTNQTSMYLCASSFLVGVTIYFGEGSWLTVV.

This clonotype occurred many times. This chain joins TRBV6-2 or TRBV6-3 and TRBJ1-5; 7 bases fit TRBD1. This CDR3 is 14 amino acids long. With 4 bases clipped from V and 10 bases from J, the junction kept 10 bases outside the gene matches. In germline, CDR1 is MNHEY, CDR2 SVGEGT. The CDR3 region is CASSWTGAVSPQHF. CDR3 bases: TGTGCCAGCAGTTGGACAGGCGCGGTTAGTCCCCAGCATTTT.

This clonotype was counted many times. V usage is TRBV12-3 or TRBV12-4 and J usage is TRBJ1-5; TRBD1 matches 10 bases. V dropped 6 bases and J dropped 1; count of bases not matched to a gene: 3. The CDR3 spans 15 residues. The CDR3 coding sequence is TGTGCCAGCAGACCGGACAGGGGGAGCAATCAGCCCCAGCATTTT. Its translation is CASRPDRGSNQPQHF.

This chain connects TRBV11-2 to TRBJ2-1, with D uncertain. CDR1 and CDR2 from the germline V gene are SGHAT and FQNNGV. With 6 bases removed from V and 10 bases from J, the gap between germline ends came to 13 bases. This CDR3 contains 12 residues. CDR3 region: CASRGLGREQFF. CDR3 sequence (DNA): TGTGCCAGCAGAGGGTTGGGCAGGGAGCAGTTCTTC.

This clonotype was seen more than once but under ten times. The chain links TRBV20-1 to TRBJ2-1; D perhaps matches TRBD1 (6 bases). CDR1 and CDR2 from the germline V gene are DFQATT and SNEGSKA (reference sequence). The CDR3 extends over 16 amino acids. V was shortened by 5 bases and J by 5 bases, with 22 bases between the two germline ends. For the CDR3, the DNA is TGCAGTGCTCGCCCCCGAGACAGGCGTAGTAACAATGAGCAGTTCTTC. Translating it yields CSARPRDRRSNNEQFF.

This clonotype was detected a few times. The DNA of the CDR3 is TGTGCCAGCAGTTTTGTGACAGCGCGGAATCAGCCCCAGCATTTT. It specifies CASSFVTARNQPQHF. The chain recombines TRBV12-3 or TRBV12-4 with TRBJ1-5, with D perhaps matching TRBD1 (5 bases). Trimming removed 3 bases at V and 4 bases at J, with 13 bases between. The CDR3 extends over 15 amino acids.

This clonotype was picked up many times. V gene TRBV6-5 combines with J gene TRBJ2-7, with 8 nucleotides matching TRBD1. The CDR3 spans 16 residues. Germline CDR1 MNHEY, CDR2 SVGAGI. V was clipped by 0 bases and J by 3 bases; unmatched bases: 7. The CDR3 reads CASSYSRSDRVYEQYF. The CDR3 DNA reads TGTGCCAGCAGTTACTCGAGGTCGGACAGGGTCTACGAGCAGTACTTC.

The table lists this clonotype with many counts. The rearrangement uses TRBV7-2 and TRBJ1-2, with D uncertain. Germline V gene data show CDR1 as SGHTA and CDR2 as FQGNSA. V lost 5 bases and J lost 8, with 15 bases in between. The CDR3 runs 13 residues. This chain's CDR3 is CASSRTGLGGYTF. CDR3 DNA: TGTGCCAGCAGCCGGACTGGGCTAGGAGGCTACACCTTC.

This clonotype was seen repeatedly, ten times or more. V gene TRBV20-1 combines with J gene TRBJ1-5; D is perhaps TRBD1 (5 bases). V lost 3 bases and J lost 4, with 10 bases in between. Germline V gene lookup returns CDR1 DFQATT and CDR2 SNEGSKA (reference sequence). CDR3 size: 13 residues. CDR3 DNA sequence: TGCAGTGCTAGTGGGACTGATAATCAGCCCCAGCATTTT. This encodes CSASGTDNQPQHF.

This clonotype was found many times. The rearrangement links TRBV11-2 to TRBJ1-1; D is unclear. The V end lost 2 bases, the J end lost 0 bases, and 13 bases lay between the germline ends. Germline loops: CDR1 SGHAT, CDR2 FQNNGV. The CDR3 is 16 amino acids. The CDR3 nucleotides are TGTGCCAGCAGCTTATCGTTGGCCCTCATGAACACTGAAGCTTTCTTT. As protein: CASSLSLALMNTEAFF.

This chain links TRBV28 with TRBJ2-6; weak D call: TRBD1 (5 bases). This CDR3 region has 19 residues. Germline V gene data show CDR1 as MDHEN and CDR2 as SYDVKM. Trimming removed 2 bases at V and 0 bases at J, with 17 bases between. The CDR3 DNA reads as TGTGCCAGCAGTTTACTAGGGGCCATAGGCCCCTCTGGGGCCAACGTCCTGACTTTC. The encoded protein is CASSLLGAIGPSGANVLTF.

The V call is TRBV5-1, the J call TRBJ2-1, with a tentative D call TRBD2 (6 bases). Germline CDR1 reads SGHRS; CDR2 reads YFSETQ. The CDR3 is made up of 13 amino acids. Deletions cut 5 bases from V and 7 bases from J, with 13 bases between. This chain's CDR3 is CASSEWGVNEQFF. The CDR3 coding sequence is TGCGCCAGCAGTGAGTGGGGGGTTAATGAGCAGTTCTTC. Based on the CDR3 plus reference TRBV5-1 and TRBJ2-1, the full variable domain is KAGVTQTPRYLIKTRGQQVTLSCSPISGHRSVSWYQQTPGQGLQFLFEYFSETQRNKGNFPGRFSGRQFSNSRSEMNVSTLELGDSALYLCASSEWGVNEQFFGPGTRLTVL.

This clonotype was observed at least ten times. The chain carries TRBV28 and TRBJ1-1; D may be TRBD1 (5 bases). From germline, CDR1 is MDHEN and CDR2 SYDVKM. The V end was cut by 6 bases, the J end by 0 bases, with 8 bases between. This CDR3 is built from 13 residues. The CDR3 is CASRRDLNTEAFF. The CDR3 region has the DNA TGTGCCAGCAGGAGGGACCTGAACACTGAAGCTTTCTTT. The full variable domain, its missing parts supplied by reference TRBV28 and TRBJ1-1, is DVKVTQSSRYLVKRTGEKVFLECVQDMDHENMFWYRQDPGLGLRLIYFSYDVKMKEKGDIPEGYSVSREKKERFSLILESASTNQTSMYLCASRRDLNTEAFFGQGTRLTVV.

The sample holds a few counts of this clonotype. The chain links TRBV5-1 to TRBJ2-5, with 8 bases that match TRBD2. The CDR3 covers 16 residues. Trimming removed 0 bases from V and 4 bases from J; junction bases left unmatched: 8. Per germline, CDR1 SGHRS and CDR2 YFSETQ. The CDR3 loop is CASSLGRGGGGETQYF. In DNA, the CDR3 is TGCGCCAGCAGCTTGGGACGGGGGGGCGGAGGAGAGACCCAGTACTTC. The full variable domain, rest sourced from reference TRBV5-1 and TRBJ2-5, is KAGVTQTPRYLIKTRGQQVTLSCSPISGHRSVSWYQQTPGQGLQFLFEYFSETQRNKGNFPGRFSGRQFSNSRSEMNVSTLELGDSALYLCASSLGRGGGGETQYFGPGTRLLVL.

At least ten counts were recorded for this clonotype. J is TRBJ1-1 and V is TRBV10-3; D perhaps matches TRBD1 (6 bases). The germline gives CDR1 ENHRY, CDR2 SYGVKD. The germline V and J ends were trimmed by 2 bases and 2 bases, with 12 bases remaining between them. The CDR3 sequence is 15 residues long. The CDR3 here is CAISEQGGGNTEAFF. The CDR3 DNA sequence: TGTGCCATCAGTGAGCAGGGTGGGGGCAACACTGAAGCTTTCTTT.

This clonotype was counted many times. V and J are TRBV7-2 and TRBJ2-1; no reliable D call. The germline CDR1 and CDR2 sequences are SGHTA and FQGNSA. Trimming pared 4 bases from V and 6 bases from J, leaving 7 bases between. CDR3 length: 12 residues. Here the CDR3 DNA reads TGTGCCAGCAGCTCTAAAATCAATGAGCAGTTCTTC. Its protein product is CASSSKINEQFF.

CDR3 DNA: TGCAGCGTTGTTTGGGCAGGGACAGATACGCAGTATTTT. This encodes CSVVWAGTDTQYF. The J gene is TRBJ2-3, the V gene TRBV29-1, with D possibly TRBD1 on 5 matching bases. Germline CDR1 and CDR2: SQVTM and ANQGSEA. Trimming removed 4 bases from V and 3 bases from J, with 11 bases in between. This CDR3 contains 13 residues.

In this sample, this clonotype turned up many times. CDR3 DNA sequence: TGTGCCAGCACCCGAGTTGTCGCAGCAAACTATGGCTACACCTTC. Encoded protein: CASTRVVAANYGYTF. The J gene is TRBJ1-2, the V gene TRBV6-1; D not certain. CDR3 size: 15 residues. Germline assignment: CDR1 MNHNS and CDR2 SASEGT. Trimming took off 7 bases at V and 2 bases at J, with 17 bases between the two ends.

The V gene is TRBV14, the J gene TRBJ2-1, with D maybe TRBD1 (6 bases). Germline CDR1 SGHDN, CDR2 FVKESK. The ends were cut back, 0 bases at V and 13 bases at J, with 10 bases in the middle. This CDR3 has 12 residues. The CDR3 spells CASSQDWGHQFF. The CDR3 coding sequence is TGTGCCAGCAGCCAAGATTGGGGGCATCAGTTCTTC.

The V call is TRBV10-1, the J call TRBJ2-3, with TRBD2 matching over 7 bases. Losses at the gene ends were 8 bases for V and 2 bases for J; bases not matched to a gene: 13. This CDR3 comprises 16 residues. Germline loops: CDR1 WNHNN, CDR2 SYGVQD (reference sequence). CDR3 coding DNA: TGCGCCAGCGGGGGGGGAATGCGGGGCGACACAGATACGCAGTATTTT. Translation gives CASGGGMRGDTDTQYF.